The clone carrying this TCR beta chain was recorded only once. Its specificity is unknown. Produced via immunoSEQ multiplex PCR; TCRdb's table is partial and in-frame only. The table has 77,000 or so clones, 70% to 85% seen once. Lung cancer patients with chemo-refractory metastatic non-small-cell disease were given focal radiation plus CTLA-4 blockade with ipilimumab. Trimming at V came to 6 bases and at J to 5 bases, leaving 12 bases not matched to a gene. The germline V gene encodes CDR1 MNHEY and CDR2 SMNVEV (reference sequence). The CDR3 has 17 amino acids. This record comes from a study of radiotherapy plus CTLA-4 blockade in lung cancer. The study, taken as a whole, reports: Reports state that early shifts in blood T cell clones, with interferon-beta, best predicted response. Expansion in blood of tumor-derived TCR clones was seen after radiotherapy plus ipilimumab.

The sequences come from peripheral blood, collected from a patient treated with radiotherapy plus ipilimumab. The receptor comes from a human donor with non-small cell lung cancer whose response to radiotherapy plus ipilimumab could not be evaluated. The chain uses TRBV27 and TRBJ2-3, with TRBD1 matching over 12 bases. CDR3 in amino acids: CASSPMGQGAREDTQYF. The CDR3 DNA reads TGTGCCAGCAGCCCCATGGGACAGGGGGCGCGGGAAGATACGCAGTATTTT.